This T cell receptor (beta chain) originates from a study of blood T cell repertoires in COVID-19. At the level of the study: Some COVID-19 samples were acute and others convalescent; all came from the United States, Italy and Spain.

Germline-derived CDR1 and CDR2 are SGHRS and YFSETQ. V lost 4 bases, J lost 5 bases, and 6 bases stayed unmatched. This CDR3 contains 16 residues. The study assigned cohorts using participant-reported clinical history. Each recovered donor of Cohort 3 presented with two negative PCRs, clearance, or symptom resolution. Repertoires were generated with immunoSEQ multiplex PCR, while TCRdb's copy carries only in-frame clones and drops some. Seen here are about 470,000 clones, 75% to 90% observed once, and the top ten hold 0.7%. As concerns this clone: Distinct nucleotide sequences in the sample also encode this CDR3.

Sequencing was carried out using PBMCs or T cells enriched from blood (not recorded which). The gene calls are TRBV5-1 and TRBJ2-3, with 14 positions matching TRBD2. The origin of this receptor is a woman aged 18-29 years who had recovered from COVID-19. The CDR3 DNA is TGCGCCAGCAGCACCGGCGGACTAGCGGGGGGAGATACGCAGTATTTT. Its protein is CASSTGGLAGGDTQYF.